The TCR beta chain described here comes from a study of blood T cell repertoires in COVID-19. About the research overall: Acute-phase and convalescent COVID-19 samples originated in the United States, Italy and Spain. In each case, the material was cDNA or gDNA derived from T cells, B-cell-depleted T cells, or PBMCs.

This CDR3 contains 14 residues. Germline CDR1 is SGHAT and CDR2 is FQNNGV. V was cut by 5 bases and J by 4 bases, with 11 bases left in between. In the original processing: Amplification from reference gene primers served as the basis for estimated nucleated cell counts. The repertoire was sequenced with immunoSEQ multiplex PCR; TCRdb's copy has only in-frame clones and lacks some. D and trimming were read from the DNA, whereas the V and J calls and clone size are those reported in that table. Of about 260,000 clones detected, nearly 90% appear once; the ten largest clones hold around 0.67%. This clonotype was obtained from a human donor in a cohort sampled during active COVID-19. This chain links TRBV11-2 with TRBJ2-2, with TRBD2 as a possible D gene (5 bases). Material: peripheral blood. In DNA form, the CDR3 reads TGTGCCAGCAGCCGACCGGGAAGCACCGGGGAGCTGTTTTTT. Translated: CASSRPGSTGELFF.